Given below is one T cell receptor (beta chain) in context. As yet, its antigen is unknown. The data derive from a study of T cell responses to AZD1222 COVID-19 vaccine. Sequenced by immunoSEQ multiplex PCR; TCRdb stores in-frame clones only, minus some. The sample has about 140,000 clones; roughly 91% are singletons. Study-level points and caveats: Increases in Spike-specific TCR breadth and depth were seen after two AZD1222 doses. Females outnumbered males among donors, who were mostly white British; clonal diversity was possibly underestimated. There were vaccine-associated CD4 TCRs across spike, dominant at 160-218 and 743-854.

Germline V CDR1 and CDR2: SGHTA, FQGNSA. V gave up 5 bases and J gave up 5 bases, with 18 bases separating them. This CDR3 has 16 amino acids. Second-dose schedules of about 4 or about 12 weeks were combined. This material consisted of peripheral blood, taken 28 days after the second AZD1222 dose. This receptor was identified in an adult who received the AZD1222 COVID-19 vaccine. The V and J genes are TRBV7-2 and TRBJ1-4, with D tentatively TRBD1 (5 bases). The CDR3 spells CASSPPGGAGNEKLFF. The CDR3 nucleotides read TGTGCCAGCAGCCCCCCCGGCGGGGCTGGGAATGAAAAACTGTTTTTT.